The clone carrying this T cell receptor beta chain was found a few times. These data come from a study of T cells after yellow fever vaccination. Germline V gene data show CDR1 as SGHNT and CDR2 as YYREEE (reference sequence). Trimming cost V 6 bases and J 6 bases, with 15 bases left between them. The CDR3 is 13 residues long. TCRdb independently ran MiXCR on the 5' RACE reads; one entry per CDR3 protein. In the table there are around 300,000 distinct CDR3 sequences, roughly 4.3% of which are singletons. The rearrangement joins TRBV5-4 to TRBJ1-1, with D possibly matching TRBD1 (5 bases). Material: PBMCs, obtained 5 days after the yellow fever booster vaccination. The clonotype originates from a man aged 18-30 years who received the YFV17D yellow fever vaccine. Written as DNA, the CDR3 is TGTGCCAGCAAAGGGGACCGTATTGCTGAAGCTTTCTTT. Translating gives CASKGDRIAEAFF.